These T cell receptor beta chains were read from a single sample in a study of spatial heterogeneity in lung cancer. TCRdb re-derived calls from the 5' RACE reads in MiXCR, one entry per CDR3 protein. The repertoire holds some 47,000 distinct CDR3 sequences, with 7.5% to 9% as singletons. The sequencing here drew on PBMCs, taken at surgery. The receptors come from a female donor with early-stage non-small cell lung cancer. The CDR3 runs from the conserved cysteine through the conserved F or W. Fields, in order: J gene, V gene, clone size, D gene, CDR3 DNA, CDR3 protein. D genes are given only for firm matches. Size values are once, few and many counts, or a class for expanded clones, and some rows have none.

J: TRBJ1-4
V: TRBV7-9
size: .
D: .
DNA: TGTGCCAGCAGCTGGCGCGGGGTCAATGAAAAACTGTTTTTT
CDR3: CASSWRGVNEKLFF

J: TRBJ1-2
V: TRBV5-6
size: few
D: .
DNA: TGTGCCAGCAGCTCCGATACAGGGTCAAACTATGGCTACACCTTC
CDR3: CASSSDTGSNYGYTF

J: TRBJ2-3
V: TRBV19
size: few
D: TRBD2
DNA: TGTGCCAGTAGTACCCGGTTAGGACTAGTTCAAGATACGCAGTATTTT
CDR3: CASSTRLGLVQDTQYF

J: TRBJ2-5
V: TRBV20-1
size: .
D: TRBD2
DNA: TGCAGTGCGGAGGGGGGACTAGCGGGGGAAGCGGAGACCCAGTACTTC
CDR3: CSAEGGLAGEAETQYF

J: TRBJ1-1
V: TRBV29-1
size: many
D: .
DNA: TGCAGCGTTGAAGGGATGGGGATGAACACTGAAGCTTTCTTT
CDR3: CSVEGMGMNTEAFF

J: TRBJ1-5
V: TRBV6-1
size: many
D: .
DNA: TGTGCCAGCAGTGAAGTAAGGGGAAATGGGCCCCAGCATTTT
CDR3: CASSEVRGNGPQHF

J: TRBJ2-3
V: TRBV7-2
size: .
D: .
DNA: TGTGCCAGCAGCTTAGTGGTGGGGGCCCCGAATAGGGATACGCAGTATTTT
CDR3: CASSLVVGAPNRDTQYF

J: TRBJ2-3
V: TRBV5-6
size: many
D: TRBD1
DNA: TGTGCCAGCAGCTTGGCGGGACAGGGAACCACAGATACGCAGTATTTT
CDR3: CASSLAGQGTTDTQYF

J: TRBJ1-2
V: TRBV6-2/TRBV6-3
size: .
D: .
DNA: TGTGCCAGCAGACCTAACAGGGATGCGAGTGGCTACACCTTC
CDR3: CASRPNRDASGYTF

J: TRBJ1-1
V: TRBV28
size: many
D: TRBD1
DNA: TGTGCCAGCAGTTCTGGGACAGCTTTTTTCTTT
CDR3: CASSSGTAFFF

J: TRBJ1-1
V: TRBV7-2
size: many
D: .
DNA: TGTGCCAGCAACGAAGAGGGAAGGCCGAACACTGAAGCTTTCTTT
CDR3: CASNEEGRPNTEAFF

J: TRBJ2-2
V: TRBV28
size: .
D: TRBD2
DNA: TGTGCCAGCAGTTTGGAAGCGGGGGGGCTGGACACCGGGGAGCTGTTTTTT
CDR3: CASSLEAGGLDTGELFF

J: TRBJ1-2
V: TRBV28
size: many
D: .
DNA: TGTGCCACGAGGGGGACCCGGGGCTACACCTTC
CDR3: CATRGTRGYTF

J: TRBJ2-2
V: TRBV4-2
size: few
D: .
DNA: TGTGCCAGCAGCCAAGAGGGGCAGAACACCGGGGAGCTGTTTTTT
CDR3: CASSQEGQNTGELFF

J: TRBJ2-6
V: TRBV6-2/TRBV6-3
size: few
D: .
DNA: TGTGCCAGCAGGGCAGGCTGGATCGCTGGGGCCAACGTCCTGACTTTC
CDR3: CASRAGWIAGANVLTF

J: TRBJ1-2
V: TRBV6-1
size: many
D: TRBD1
DNA: TGTGCCAGCAGTGTCGGGACAGGGTCCTATGGCTACACCTTC
CDR3: CASSVGTGSYGYTF

J: TRBJ2-7
V: TRBV20-1
size: many
D: TRBD2
DNA: TGCAGTGCTCGCCTAACCGGGACTAGAGGACTCTACGAGCAGTACTTC
CDR3: CSARLTGTRGLYEQYF

J: TRBJ2-7
V: TRBV19
size: .
D: TRBD1
DNA: TGTGCCAGTAGTAAAACGGCCGGGACAGGTCTCCTGGGGGAGCAGTACTTC
CDR3: CASSKTAGTGLLGEQYF

J: TRBJ2-2
V: TRBV7-2
size: many
D: TRBD1
DNA: TGTGCCAGCAGCCGGGACAGGACGAACACCGGGGAGCTGTTTTTT
CDR3: CASSRDRTNTGELFF

J: TRBJ2-2
V: TRBV5-1
size: few
D: .
DNA: TGCGCCAGCAGCTTGGTCGGCAGAAGGAACACCGGGGAGCTGTTTTTT
CDR3: CASSLVGRRNTGELFF

J: TRBJ2-2
V: TRBV13
size: .
D: .
DNA: TGTGCCAGCAGCCTACCATTTCGGGGGGCCACCGGGGAGCTGTTTTTT
CDR3: CASSLPFRGATGELFF

J: TRBJ2-1
V: TRBV6-2/TRBV6-3
size: few
D: .
DNA: TGTGCCAGCAGCCTAGCAAACAATGAGCAGTTCTTC
CDR3: CASSLANNEQFF

J: TRBJ2-7
V: TRBV4-3
size: few
D: .
DNA: TGCGCCAGCAGCCAAGCGCCCAGCAGCTCCTACGAGCAGTACTTC
CDR3: CASSQAPSSSYEQYF

J: TRBJ2-5
V: TRBV7-9
size: many
D: TRBD1
DNA: TGTGCCAGCAGCGTCGGACAGGGTAAACGAGAGACCCAGTACTTC
CDR3: CASSVGQGKRETQYF

J: TRBJ2-3
V: TRBV7-2
size: medium-sized
D: TRBD1
DNA: TGTGCCAGCAGTCAGACAGGGGGAAACAGTGGTACGCAGTATTTT
CDR3: CASSQTGGNSGTQYF

J: TRBJ2-1
V: TRBV20-1
size: .
D: .
DNA: TGCAGTGCTAGAGCCCTTATTAAGGGACGAGCCTACAATGAGCAGTTCTTC
CDR3: CSARALIKGRAYNEQFF

J: TRBJ2-7
V: TRBV6-6
size: many
D: .
DNA: TGTGCCAGCAGTAACAGAGACAGGACAAGCTCCTACGAGCAGTACTTC
CDR3: CASSNRDRTSSYEQYF

J: TRBJ2-1
V: TRBV6-2/TRBV6-3
size: many
D: .
DNA: TGTGCCAGCTCCCCCCCCTCGGACGATGAGCAGTTCTTC
CDR3: CASSPPSDDEQFF

J: TRBJ2-3
V: TRBV6-5
size: many
D: TRBD2
DNA: TGTGCCAGCAGCCCGGAGACTAGCGGGGGGGGCACAGATACGCAGTATTTT
CDR3: CASSPETSGGGTDTQYF

J: TRBJ2-5
V: TRBV18
size: .
D: .
DNA: TGTGCCAGCTCACCAATCACTCCACCACAAGAGACCCAGTACTTC
CDR3: CASSPITPPQETQYF

J: TRBJ2-3
V: TRBV15
size: many
D: TRBD1
DNA: TGTGCCACCAGCACCCAAGACAGGGGAAGAAGAGATACGCAGTATTTT
CDR3: CATSTQDRGRRDTQYF

J: TRBJ1-1
V: TRBV19
size: .
D: .
DNA: TGTGCCAGTAGCCTAGGATGGGGGTCCGACACTGAAGCTTTCTTT
CDR3: CASSLGWGSDTEAFF

J: TRBJ1-5
V: TRBV30
size: few
D: TRBD1
DNA: TGTGCCTGGAGTGACAAACAGGGGACTCAGCCCCAGCATTTT
CDR3: CAWSDKQGTQPQHF

J: TRBJ2-5
V: TRBV11-2
size: .
D: .
DNA: TGTGCCAGCAGCTCGGCACCGGGACCTCGGGAGACCCAGTACTTC
CDR3: CASSSAPGPRETQYF

J: TRBJ1-1
V: TRBV15
size: few
D: TRBD1
DNA: TGTGCCACCAGCAGAGAAATGGGACAGGGGGATTCGGTCACTGAAGCTTTCTTT
CDR3: CATSREMGQGDSVTEAFF

J: TRBJ1-6
V: TRBV20-1
size: .
D: .
DNA: TGCAGTGCTAGTGTGGGGGAGGATAATTCACCCCTCCACTTT
CDR3: CSASVGEDNSPLHF

J: TRBJ1-2
V: TRBV7-2
size: many
D: TRBD1
DNA: TGTGCCAGCAGCCGACAGGGGCTAAACTATGGCTACACCTTC
CDR3: CASSRQGLNYGYTF

J: TRBJ2-1
V: TRBV2
size: many
D: .
DNA: TGTGCCAGCAGTGGCAGGTCGGACACTTACAATGAGCAGTTCTTC
CDR3: CASSGRSDTYNEQFF

J: TRBJ2-3
V: TRBV6-2/TRBV6-3
size: few
D: .
DNA: TGTGCCAGCAGTTACCTACAGGGTAGCACAGATACGCAGTATTTT
CDR3: CASSYLQGSTDTQYF

J: TRBJ1-2
V: TRBV2
size: many
D: .
DNA: TGTGCCAGATCCACAGGGAACTATGGCTACACCTTC
CDR3: CARSTGNYGYTF

J: TRBJ1-1
V: TRBV25-1
size: few
D: .
DNA: TGTGCCAGCAGTGATTTTTGGTTCGTTGAAGCTTTCTTT
CDR3: CASSDFWFVEAFF

J: TRBJ2-5
V: TRBV5-4
size: .
D: .
DNA: TGTGCCAGCAGCTTGAACCTGGGGGAGACCCAGTACTTC
CDR3: CASSLNLGETQYF

J: TRBJ1-5
V: TRBV9
size: many
D: .
DNA: TGTGCCAGCAGCCCAAGTAGTTGGGGAGCCAGGGCGGAGAGGGGCAATCAGCCCCAGCATTTT
CDR3: CASSPSSWGARAERGNQPQHF

J: TRBJ1-1
V: TRBV5-1
size: many
D: .
DNA: TGCGCCAGCAGCGTGACGGGGTACACTGAAGCTTTCTTT
CDR3: CASSVTGYTEAFF

J: TRBJ2-3
V: TRBV18
size: few
D: TRBD2
DNA: TGTGCCAGCTCACAGACTAGCGGGGGTACAGATACGCAGTATTTT
CDR3: CASSQTSGGTDTQYF

J: TRBJ2-4
V: TRBV12-3/TRBV12-4
size: many
D: .
DNA: TGTGCCAGCAGTTTTGGTAGCTTTGACATTCAGTACTTC
CDR3: CASSFGSFDIQYF

J: TRBJ2-7
V: TRBV6-2/TRBV6-3
size: few
D: .
DNA: TGTGCCAGCAGTTACTCGCCGGGACCCCAGGGAGAGCAGTACTTC
CDR3: CASSYSPGPQGEQYF

J: TRBJ1-1
V: TRBV7-2
size: .
D: .
DNA: TGTGCCAGCAGCTTAGTGCGGACCACTGAAGCTTTCTTT
CDR3: CASSLVRTTEAFF

J: TRBJ2-7
V: TRBV7-8
size: .
D: .
DNA: TGTGCCAGCAGCTTTGGGCACAGAACCTACGAGCAGTACTTC
CDR3: CASSFGHRTYEQYF

J: TRBJ1-4
V: TRBV6-2/TRBV6-3
size: few
D: .
DNA: TGTGCCAGCAGTTTGCCGACGGGGGCTAATGAAAAACTGTTTTTT
CDR3: CASSLPTGANEKLFF

J: TRBJ2-7
V: TRBV7-2
size: few
D: .
DNA: TGTGCCAGCAGCTTAGTAGGGGGGCCCCCCTACGAGCAGTACTTC
CDR3: CASSLVGGPPYEQYF